The clone carrying this T cell receptor beta chain was seen only once. Its antigen is unidentified. The data were obtained in a study of PD-1 blockade in classical Hodgkin lymphoma. As to time point: cycle 4 day 1 (C4D1), after less than 7 weeks of nivolumab. All patients experienced relapse after autologous stem cell transplantation, and brentuximab vedotin exposure was variable. Thawed PBMCs underwent magnetic negative selection to yield purified CD4+ T cells. Classifying best responses yielded complete response, partial response or progressive disease. The length of the CDR3 is 16 residues. J was trimmed by 1 base and V by 4 bases; bases with no gene match: 6. The V gene's germline CDR1 is SGHTS and CDR2 YDEGEE. Overall study findings and caveats: Compared with baseline, CD4+ but not CD8+ TCR diversity had risen significantly by C4D1. Before treatment, TCR diversity in newly diagnosed patients was reportedly lower than in healthy donors.

Sequencing used immunoSEQ multiplex PCR; TCRdb keeps in-frame clones, though not all of them. The top ten clones hold approximately 0.65% of a sample with 25,000 to 30,000 clones, roughly 80% of them seen once. The chain links TRBV5-8 to TRBJ1-5; 9 bases align to TRBD1. The sequencing used CD4+ T cells from blood, collected before the fourth cycle of nivolumab. The clonotype originates from a human donor with classical Hodgkin lymphoma. CDR3 protein: CASSGGGQGSNQPQHF. The CDR3 DNA sequence: TGTGCCAGCAGCGGGGGAGGACAGGGGAGCAATCAGCCCCAGCATTTT. The full variable domain, its missing parts supplied by reference TRBV5-8 and TRBJ1-5, is EAGVTQSPTHLIKTRGQQATLRCSPISGHTSVYWYQQALGLGLQFLLWYDEGEERNRGNFPPRFSGRQFPNYSSELNVNALELEDSALYLCASSGGGQGSNQPQHFGDGTRLSIL.